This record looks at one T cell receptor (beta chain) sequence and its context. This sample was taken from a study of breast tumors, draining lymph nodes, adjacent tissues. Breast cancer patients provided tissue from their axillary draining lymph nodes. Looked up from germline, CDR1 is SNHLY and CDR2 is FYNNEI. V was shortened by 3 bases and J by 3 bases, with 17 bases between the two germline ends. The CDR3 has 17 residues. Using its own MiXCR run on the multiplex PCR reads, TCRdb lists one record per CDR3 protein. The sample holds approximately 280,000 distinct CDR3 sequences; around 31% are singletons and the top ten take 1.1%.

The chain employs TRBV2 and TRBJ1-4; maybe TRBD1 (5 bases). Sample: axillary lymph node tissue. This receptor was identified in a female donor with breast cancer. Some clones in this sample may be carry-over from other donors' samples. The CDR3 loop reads CASSELEGGTSNEKLFF. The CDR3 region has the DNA TGTGCCAGCAGTGAGCTAGAGGGAGGGACGTCTAATGAAAAACTGTTTTTT.